This paragraph covers one T cell receptor (beta chain) sequence. Its antigen is unidentified. TCRdb called the 5' RACE reads again in MiXCR, with one record for every CDR3 protein. The profile shows a few hundred thousand distinct CDR3 sequences, about 15% of them singletons. This sample was taken from a study of T cells after yellow fever vaccination. General observations from the study: The study re-detected most primary-vaccination clones after the booster (96% CD4, roughly 91% CD8). One caveat is that FACS-sorted repertoires could contain abundant clonotypes contaminating from the bulk population.

Sequenced material: PBMCs, taken 5 days after the first yellow fever vaccination. The clonotype originates from a man aged 18 to 29 who received the YFV17D yellow fever vaccine.

CDR3 protein: CASSVGSGAGNTIYF. The CDR3 DNA reads as TGTGCCAGCAGCGTAGGTTCAGGGGCTGGAAACACCATATATTTT. J is TRBJ1-3 and V is TRBV9; maybe TRBD1 (6 bases). V lost 0 bases and J 2 bases, leaving 9 bases between the germline ends. Germline V gene sequence: CDR1 SGDLS, CDR2 YYNGEE. This CDR3 has 15 amino acids.